Detailed here is one T cell receptor (beta chain). Its cognate antigen has yet to be identified. Base quality data are lacking; no much larger clone is found one base away. Ficoll-Paque density gradient centrifugation was the method used to isolate PBMCs. This sample was taken from a study of T-cell memory formation after mild COVID-19 (dated by TCRdb to about 2021). Study-level background: TCR sequence clusters from the two donors were found to be largely donor specific. In a couple of donors, T-cell clones that expanded and contracted after mild COVID-19 were tracked by sequencing TCRalpha and TCRbeta repertoires over time. The cohort was made up of two young adult volunteers, one female and one male, who were previously healthy.

From the cysteine up to the phenylalanine, the CDR3 has a length of 15 residues. Only the CDR3 portion is preserved as DNA: 45 bases, with reading frame beginning at the first base. The investigation overall reported the following: Contracting CD4+ clones turned up mainly in the CM and EM memory subsets, whereas EMRA was where CD8+ clones were enriched. Balanced CD4/CD8 phenotypes were observed for clones contracting from day 15 to 85, whereas a bias towards CD4+ was observed for a second wave of clones expanding from day 15 to 37. SARS-CoV-2 specificity was not confirmed for the second-wave clones peaking on day 37. Some responding clones were detected in pre-infection memory, suggesting pre-existing cross-reactive memory T cells joined the SARS-CoV-2 response. Only two mild cases were covered in the study, and larger cohorts including severe cases with pre-infection samples were considered necessary.

The sample was run on an Illumina NovaSeq 6000. TCRalpha and TCRbeta cDNA libraries were constructed by 5'RACE with constant-segment primers, with sample barcodes and unique molecular identifiers being introduced. Trizol reagent was used to extract RNA from every sample. Amplification of the libraries took two PCR steps, and the second step added a second sample barcode plus Illumina TruSeq adapters. Libraries were sequenced on an Illumina NovaSeq with 2 x 150 bp paired-end reads. As for the original processing: Reads were demultiplexed and collapsed into UMI-guided consensus sequences with migec v1.2.7. Using mixcr v2.1.11, UMI consensuses were aligned to TRA and TRB V and J templates and then assembled into clonotypes. A clonotype was counted as expanded or contracted only if both edgeR and NoisET called the change significant, with noise models trained on biological replicates. edgeR calls used a false discovery rate-adjusted p below 0.01 and a log2 fold-change threshold of 1. PCA with hierarchical clustering of max-normalized trajectories of the 1000 most abundant clonotypes was used as exploratory dynamics analysis. Each responding clone was given a CD4 or CD8 phenotype based on the CD4+ and CD8+ repertoires, which had been sequenced separately. TCRdb applied fastp at Q25 and MiXCR to the public reads, then kept only in-frame beta chains. Here each entry gathers all rows of one CDR3 protein and keeps the most common genes and DNA. These V and J calls are TCRdb output, not the study's own analysis. The sample yields about 350,000 distinct CDR3 sequences; about an eighth were counted once. 22% of the sample is taken by the ten largest.

The chain joins TRBV21-1 to TRBJ2-7; the table gives TRBD1 as D, unverified against the DNA. TRBV21-1 is termed a pseudogene. The sample was PBMCs or a T cell subset sorted from them (not recorded which). This receptor was obtained from a young man who had mild COVID-19 (a few samples of this study predate the infection). The sample titles of this study are shuffled in the database, so cell type and time point are left out; the donor was told from shared clones. DNA sequence: TGTGCCAGCGGCACAGGGGCCAGACAGACCTACGAGCAGTACTTC. This gives the protein CASGTGARQTYEQYF.